This TCR beta chain was captured in a study of shared clonotypes between healthy human individuals. In its sample, this clone was seen once. Authors' methods: Because ImmunoSEQ provided only junction sequences with no quality scores, the filtering differed. The method was immunoSEQ multiplex PCR; TCRdb's version includes in-frame clones alone and lacks a portion of them. V and J calls and clone size follow that table, whereas D and trimming were derived from the DNA. Of some 500,000 clones in the sample, around 77% were seen once. The ends were cut back, 6 bases at V and 3 bases at J, with 13 bases in the middle. Germline-derived CDR1 and CDR2 are LGHNT and FRNRAP. This CDR3 spans 14 amino acids.

The sequence was collected from a woman aged 40-49 years in good health. Some clones in this sample may be carry-over from other donors' samples. The rearrangement links TRBV12-5 to TRBJ2-3; D not certain. The material sequenced was PBMCs. CDR3 nucleotide sequence: TGTGCTAGTGGGAATGGTGGCCTTACAGATACGCAGTATTTT. It codes for CASGNGGLTDTQYF.